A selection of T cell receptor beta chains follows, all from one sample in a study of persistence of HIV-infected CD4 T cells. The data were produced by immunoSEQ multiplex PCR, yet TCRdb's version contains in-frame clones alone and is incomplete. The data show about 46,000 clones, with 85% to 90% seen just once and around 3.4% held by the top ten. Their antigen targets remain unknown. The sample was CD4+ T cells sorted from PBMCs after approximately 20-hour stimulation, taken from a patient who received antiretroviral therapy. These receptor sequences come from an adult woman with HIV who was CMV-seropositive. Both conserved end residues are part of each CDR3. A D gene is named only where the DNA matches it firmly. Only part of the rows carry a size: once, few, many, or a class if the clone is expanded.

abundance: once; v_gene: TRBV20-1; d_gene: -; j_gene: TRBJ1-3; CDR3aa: CSASGGAAGNTIYF; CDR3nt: TGCAGTGCTAGTGGGGGGGCTGCTGGAAACACCATATATTTT
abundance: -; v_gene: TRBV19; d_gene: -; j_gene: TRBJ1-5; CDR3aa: CASSPGRYSNQPQHF; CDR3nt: TGTGCCAGTAGCCCCGGACGGTATAGCAATCAGCCCCAGCATTTT
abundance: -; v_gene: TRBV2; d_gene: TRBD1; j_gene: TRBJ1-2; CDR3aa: CASSSIEEGAGSGYTF; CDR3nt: TGTGCCAGCAGCTCCATCGAGGAGGGGGCAGGAAGTGGCTACACCTTC
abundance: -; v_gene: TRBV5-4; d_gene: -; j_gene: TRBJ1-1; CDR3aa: CASSPPGSLNTEAFF; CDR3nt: TGTGCCAGCAGCCCTCCGGGCAGCCTGAACACTGAAGCTTTCTTT
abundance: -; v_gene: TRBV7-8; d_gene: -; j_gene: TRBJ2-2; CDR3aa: CASMYYGGTGELFF; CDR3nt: TGTGCCAGCATGTACTACGGGGGTACCGGGGAGCTGTTTTTT
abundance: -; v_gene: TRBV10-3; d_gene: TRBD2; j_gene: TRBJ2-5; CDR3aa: CAISETGTSGQETQYF; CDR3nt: TGTGCCATCAGTGAAACCGGGACTAGCGGCCAAGAGACCCAGTACTTC
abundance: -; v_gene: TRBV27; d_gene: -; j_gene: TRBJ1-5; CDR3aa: CASSPAYSNQPQHF; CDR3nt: TGTGCCAGCAGTCCAGCATATAGCAATCAGCCCCAGCATTTT
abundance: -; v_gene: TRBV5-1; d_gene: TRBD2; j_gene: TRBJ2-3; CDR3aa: CASSLLAGGPSDTQYF; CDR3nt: TGCGCCAGCAGCTTACTAGCGGGGGGGCCCTCAGATACGCAGTATTTT
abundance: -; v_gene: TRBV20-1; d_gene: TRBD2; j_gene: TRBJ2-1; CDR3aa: CSASGRGAYNEQFF; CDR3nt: TGCAGTGCTAGTGGGCGGGGGGCCTACAATGAGCAGTTCTTC
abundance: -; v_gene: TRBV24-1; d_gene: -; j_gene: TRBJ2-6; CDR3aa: CATSDSSGANVLTF; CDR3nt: TGTGCCACCAGTGACAGCTCTGGGGCCAACGTCCTGACTTTC
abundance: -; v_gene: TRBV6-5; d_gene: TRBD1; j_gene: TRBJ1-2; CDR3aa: CASSYKGRGGGYGYTF; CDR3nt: TGTGCCAGCAGTTACAAGGGGAGAGGGGGCGGCTATGGCTACACCTTC
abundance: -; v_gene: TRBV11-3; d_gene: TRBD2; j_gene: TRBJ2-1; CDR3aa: CASSLRPAGYNEQFF; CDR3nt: TGTGCCAGCAGCTTACGCCCAGCGGGGTACAATGAGCAGTTCTTC
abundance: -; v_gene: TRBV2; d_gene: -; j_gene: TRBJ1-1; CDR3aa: CASREGGFGNTEAFF; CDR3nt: TGTGCCAGCAGGGAGGGAGGGTTCGGTAACACTGAAGCTTTCTTT
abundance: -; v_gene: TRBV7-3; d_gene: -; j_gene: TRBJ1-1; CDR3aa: CASSLGRNTEAFF; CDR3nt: TGTGCCAGCAGCTTGGGTCGGAACACTGAAGCTTTCTTT
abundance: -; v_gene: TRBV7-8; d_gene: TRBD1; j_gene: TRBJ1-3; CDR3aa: CASSSGQGGTGNTIYF; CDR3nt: TGTGCCAGCAGCTCTGGACAGGGTGGAACTGGAAACACCATATATTTT
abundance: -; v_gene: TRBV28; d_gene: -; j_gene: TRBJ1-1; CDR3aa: CASSRGLEAFF; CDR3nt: TGTGCCAGCAGCCGCGGACTTGAAGCTTTCTTT